The 22 T cell receptor beta chains presented below share a single source sample, sequenced in a study. TCRdb recomputed calls from the RT-PCR reads with MiXCR, one row per CDR3 protein. The sample lists 650,000 to 800,000 distinct CDR3 sequences; 14% were seen once. Sample: memory CD4+ T cells from blood. The receptors here all came from a female donor in good health, serving as a healthy control.

There are many counts of this clonotype. The gene calls are TRBV9 and TRBJ2-2; D uncertain. The CDR3 totals 14 residues. CDR1 and CDR2 from the germline V gene are SGDLS and YYNGEE. Trimming stripped 1 base from V and 2 bases from J, with 6 bases between. The DNA of the CDR3 is TGTGCCAGCAGCGTAAACCTTAACACCGGGGAGCTGTTTTTT. Its protein is CASSVNLNTGELFF.

This clonotype was seen only a few times. The chain joins TRBV4-2 to TRBJ2-1; the D gene could be TRBD1 or TRBD2 (5 bases each). The V gene's germline CDR1 is LGHNA and CDR2 YNFKEQ. Trimming took 2 bases from V and 2 from J, leaving 16 bases between them. The CDR3 spans 17 residues. DNA for the CDR3: TGTGCCAGCAGCCAAAGTGGTTACGGGGCCCCCTACAATGAGCAGTTCTTC. It is translated as CASSQSGYGAPYNEQFF.

This clonotype was counted many times. CDR3 sequence (DNA): TGTGCCAGCAGCCCAGCGGCGTCCTCCTACGAGCAGTACTTC. The encoded protein is CASSPAASSYEQYF. This chain connects TRBV9 to TRBJ2-7; the D gene is possibly TRBD2 (5 bases). The CDR3 loop spans 14 amino acids. Trimming cost V 4 bases and J 0 bases, with 11 bases left between them. The V gene's germline CDR1 is SGDLS and CDR2 YYNGEE.

The V and J genes are TRBV4-1 and TRBJ1-1, with 9 bases lining up with TRBD1. The CDR3 loop spans 15 amino acids. V trimming: 4 bases; J trimming: 1 base; junction bases outside the gene matches: 4. From germline, CDR1 is MGHRA and CDR2 YSYEKL. The CDR3 spells CASSLTGGKNTEAFF. The CDR3 nucleotides are TGCGCCAGCAGCCTGACAGGGGGAAAGAACACTGAAGCTTTCTTT.

This clonotype was seen at least ten times. J is TRBJ2-7 and V is TRBV12-3 or TRBV12-4; TRBD2 agrees at 8 bases. J was trimmed by 0 bases and V by 6 bases; bases with no gene match: 7. The CDR3 loop spans 15 amino acids. The CDR3 bases are TGTGCCAGCAGCTCCATTCGGGAGGGCTCCTACGAGCAGTACTTC. It encodes CASSSIREGSYEQYF.

The table lists this clonotype with a few counts. This chain links TRBV6-1 with TRBJ1-1; the match to TRBD1 covers 9 bases. CDR3 length equals 14 residues. Looked up from germline, CDR1 is MNHNS and CDR2 is SASEGT. The V segment lost 8 bases and the J segment 5 bases; nucleotides outside the gene matches: 9. The CDR3 DNA reads as TGTGCCAGCCGCAAGGACAGGGGTAGGACTGAAGCTTTCTTT. It is translated as CASRKDRGRTEAFF.

A few counts support this clonotype. The rearrangement links TRBV7-2 to TRBJ2-7; tentatively, D is TRBD2 (6 bases). The CDR3 loop spans 15 amino acids. The V gene lost 3 bases and the J gene lost 3 bases, with 15 bases spanning the gap. Per germline, CDR1 SGHTA and CDR2 FQGNSA. The CDR3 coding sequence is TGTGCCAGCAGCTTGGGGGTGGGACTGGGCTACGAGCAGTACTTC. Translated: CASSLGVGLGYEQYF.

This clonotype turned up a few times. The CDR3 spells CASSQAGTGGSGANVLTF. The CDR3, as DNA: TGCGCCAGCAGCCAGGCCGGGACAGGTGGCTCTGGGGCCAACGTCCTGACTTTC. V usage is TRBV4-3 and J usage is TRBJ2-6, with 8 bases lining up with TRBD1. CDR1 and CDR2 from the germline V gene are LGHNA and YSLEER. The CDR3 consists of 18 residues. J was trimmed by 0 bases and V by 3 bases; bases with no gene match: 7.

This clonotype was picked up a small number of times. This chain uses TRBV20-1 with TRBJ2-2; D is undetermined. Deletions cut 5 bases from V and 6 bases from J, with 10 bases between. CDR1 is DFQATT and CDR2 is SNEGSKA in the germline V gene (reference sequence). The CDR3 has 12 residues. The CDR3 spells CSAHFEAGELFF. For the CDR3, the DNA is TGCAGTGCTCACTTTGAGGCCGGGGAGCTGTTTTTT.

V gene TRBV2 combines with J gene TRBJ2-1, with a possible D match to TRBD2 (6 bases). There are 14 residues in the CDR3. V shed 4 bases and J shed 6 bases, with 13 bases lying between them. The V gene's germline CDR1 is SNHLY and CDR2 FYNNEI. The CDR3 spells CASSVGTGFNEQFF. CDR3 DNA: TGTGCCAGCAGTGTAGGGACTGGATTCAATGAGCAGTTCTTC.

This clonotype has at least ten counts. The chain combines TRBV29-1 with TRBJ2-3; TRBD1 or TRBD2 may be the D gene (6 bases each). CDR3 length: 13 amino acids. The V and J ends lost 4 bases and 5 bases respectively, with 13 bases between them. Germline CDR1 and CDR2: SQVTM and ANQGSEA. CDR3 residues: CSVVGGGGDTQYF. The CDR3 DNA follows: TGCAGCGTTGTGGGGGGCGGCGGAGATACGCAGTATTTT.

The chain links TRBV28 to TRBJ1-5, with a possible D match to TRBD1 (5 bases). The CDR3 loop spans 14 amino acids. V lost 8 bases to trimming and J lost 2 bases, with 13 bases between them. Looked up from germline, CDR1 is MDHEN and CDR2 is SYDVKM. The CDR3 nucleotides are TGTGCCAGCTGGGGGGATTATGGCAATCAGCCCCAGCATTTT. The encoded protein is CASWGDYGNQPQHF.

This clonotype showed up many times. The gene calls are TRBV29-1 and TRBJ2-5; a possible D gene is TRBD2 (5 bases). Trimming cost V 4 bases and J 5 bases, with 14 bases left between them. The CDR3 runs to 13 residues. The germline gives CDR1 SQVTM, CDR2 ANQGSEA. The CDR3 DNA reads as TGCAGCGTTGGCCCGGGGAACGTGGAGACCCAGTACTTC. Its translation is CSVGPGNVETQYF.

This chain uses TRBV3-1 with TRBJ2-1, with a weak D call TRBD2 (7 bases). Trimming stripped 0 bases from V and 9 bases from J, with 18 bases between. The CDR3 extends over 16 amino acids. Germline loops: CDR1 LGHDT, CDR2 YNNKEL (reference sequence). The CDR3 DNA reads as TGTGCCAGCAGCCAAGATCTGCGGGGGCGTCGGATTGAGCAGTTCTTC. Encoded protein: CASSQDLRGRRIEQFF.

This clonotype was detected ten times or more. The chain uses TRBV6-6 and TRBJ1-1, with D maybe TRBD1 (5 bases). V lost 7 bases, J lost 1 base, and 13 bases lay in between. Germline lookup yields CDR1 MNHNY and CDR2 SVGAGI (reference sequence). The CDR3 length is 14 residues. The CDR3 loop is CASIVGQGNTEAFF. The CDR3 region has the DNA TGTGCCAGCATTGTTGGGCAGGGGAACACTGAAGCTTTCTTT.

The J gene is TRBJ2-2, the V gene TRBV7-3; TRBD1 agrees at 9 bases. J gave up 3 bases and V 5 bases, and 4 bases lay outside the gene matches. In germline, CDR1 is SGHTA, CDR2 FQGTGA. CDR3 size: 15 residues. The CDR3 region is CASSPGQGHTGELFF. As DNA, the CDR3 is TGTGCCAGCAGCCCGGGACAGGGTCACACCGGGGAGCTGTTTTTT.

The V gene is TRBV5-6, the J gene TRBJ1-6; TRBD1 matches 7 bases. CDR1 SGHDT and CDR2 YYEEEE come from the germline V gene. J lost 8 bases, V lost 4 bases, and 9 bases had no gene match. The CDR3 consists of 15 residues. Here the CDR3 reads CASSGGGGQYSPLHF. In DNA, the CDR3 is TGTGCCAGCAGCGGCGGAGGGGGCCAATATTCACCCCTCCACTTT.

The CDR3 coding sequence is TGTGCCACAGATTGGACCGGGCGCTGGGACACTGAAGCTTTCTTT. Protein: CATDWTGRWDTEAFF. The chain recombines TRBV6-1 with TRBJ1-1; D is uncertain. Trimming removed 10 bases at V and 3 bases at J, with 21 bases between. Germline-derived CDR1 and CDR2 are MNHNS and SASEGT. The CDR3 loop spans 15 amino acids.

This clonotype came up many times. The chain is built from TRBV20-1 and TRBJ2-5; 8 bases map to TRBD1. V trimming: 6 bases; J trimming: 4 bases; junction bases outside the gene matches: 7. CDR1 is DFQATT, CDR2 SNEGSKA, per germline (reference sequence). The CDR3 loop spans 13 amino acids. In DNA, the CDR3 is TGCAGTGCGGGACAGGCGGGTTCAGAGACCCAGTACTTC. The encoded protein is CSAGQAGSETQYF.

This clonotype was seen a handful of times. The J gene is TRBJ2-1, the V gene TRBV27; 11 bases fit TRBD2. CDR3 length: 19 amino acids. V was clipped by 8 bases and J by 1 base; unmatched bases: 16. The V gene's germline CDR1 is MNHEY and CDR2 SMNVEV (reference sequence). The CDR3 sequence: CASRGATATSGISYNEQFF. Here the CDR3 DNA reads TGTGCCAGCCGGGGGGCTACAGCGACTAGCGGGATTTCCTACAATGAGCAGTTCTTC.

At least ten counts were recorded for this clonotype. The chain combines TRBV5-1 with TRBJ2-7, with D tentatively TRBD1 (5 bases). From germline, CDR1 is SGHRS and CDR2 YFSETQ. V was clipped by 5 bases and J by 0 bases, with 9 bases between them. The CDR3 runs 13 residues. CDR3 DNA: TGCGCCAGCAGGGACATCAGCTCCTACGAGCAGTACTTC. Translating it yields CASRDISSYEQYF.

This clonotype has ten or more counts. The chain employs TRBV27 and TRBJ1-6; D possibly corresponds to TRBD1 (6 bases). The CDR3 spans 14 residues. The germline V and J ends were trimmed by 4 bases and 7 bases, with 11 bases remaining between them. Germline CDR1 MNHEY, CDR2 SMNVEV (reference sequence). For the CDR3, the DNA is TGTGCCAGCAGTTCTGGACAGAAAAATTCACCCCTCCACTTT. Translation: CASSSGQKNSPLHF.